The clone carrying this T cell receptor (beta chain) was seen more than once but under ten times. The Seattle patients joined while their infection was active and were tracked longitudinally afterward. The data belong to a study of blood T cell repertoires in COVID-19. At the level of the study: COVID-19 samples, acute and convalescent, were from the United States, Italy and Spain. PBMCs, B-cell-depleted T cells, or T cells were the source of the cDNA or gDNA that made up the material.

Per the authors' pipeline: The assay estimated nucleated cells by amplifying reference gene primers. Using immunoSEQ multiplex PCR, the repertoire was profiled, and TCRdb retains in-frame clones only, with some absent. V, J and clone size were drawn from that table, and D and trimming were deduced from the DNA. The table shows roughly 48,000 clones, with roughly 93% occurring only once. The sequenced sample consisted of peripheral blood. This clonotype originated in a man between 60 and 75 years old with COVID-19, enrolled during active disease.

CDR3 sequence (DNA): TGTGCCATCAGTGAGTCGAACAGTCAGACCCAGTACTTC. Translation gives CAISESNSQTQYF. This chain uses TRBV10-3 with TRBJ2-5, with D unresolved. The germline V and J ends were trimmed by 0 bases and 6 bases, with 8 bases remaining between them. There are 13 residues in the CDR3. The germline CDR1 and CDR2 sequences are ENHRY and SYGVKD.